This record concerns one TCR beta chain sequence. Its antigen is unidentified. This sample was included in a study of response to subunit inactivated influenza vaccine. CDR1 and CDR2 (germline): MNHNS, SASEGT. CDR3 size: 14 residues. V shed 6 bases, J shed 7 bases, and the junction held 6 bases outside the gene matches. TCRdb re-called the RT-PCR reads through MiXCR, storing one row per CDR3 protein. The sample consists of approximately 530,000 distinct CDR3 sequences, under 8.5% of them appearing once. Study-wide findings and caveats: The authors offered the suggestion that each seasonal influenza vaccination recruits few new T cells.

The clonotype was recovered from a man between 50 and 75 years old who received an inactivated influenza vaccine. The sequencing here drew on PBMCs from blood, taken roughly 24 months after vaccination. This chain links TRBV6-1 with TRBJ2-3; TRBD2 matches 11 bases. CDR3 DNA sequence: TGTGCCAGCAGACTAGCGGGAGTAGGGAATACGCAGTATTTT. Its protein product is CASRLAGVGNTQYF.